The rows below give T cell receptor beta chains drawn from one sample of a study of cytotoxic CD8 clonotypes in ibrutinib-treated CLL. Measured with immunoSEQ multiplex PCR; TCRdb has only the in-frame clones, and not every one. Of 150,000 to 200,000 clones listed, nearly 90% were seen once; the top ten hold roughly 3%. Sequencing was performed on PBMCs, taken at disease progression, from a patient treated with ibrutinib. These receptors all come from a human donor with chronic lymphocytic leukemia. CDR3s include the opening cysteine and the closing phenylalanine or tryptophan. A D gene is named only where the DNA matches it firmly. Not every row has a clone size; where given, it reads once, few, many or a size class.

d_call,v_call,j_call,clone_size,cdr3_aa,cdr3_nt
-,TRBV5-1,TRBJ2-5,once,CASSWRPEQETQYF,TGCGCCAGCAGCTGGCGACCGGAACAAGAGACCCAGTACTTC
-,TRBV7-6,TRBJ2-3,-,CASSLVPGVGDTQYF,TGTGCCAGCAGCTTAGTCCCGGGAGTTGGAGATACGCAGTATTTT
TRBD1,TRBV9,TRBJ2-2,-,CASSDSAGGTGELFF,TGTGCCAGCAGCGATTCTGCAGGGGGCACCGGGGAGCTGTTTTTT
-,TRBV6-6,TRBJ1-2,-,CASSYSRQGNYGYTF,TGTGCCAGCAGTTACTCGAGGCAGGGGAACTATGGCTACACCTTC
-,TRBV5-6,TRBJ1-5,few,CASSLFAQPQHF,TGTGCCAGCAGCTTGTTCGCCCAGCCCCAGCATTTT
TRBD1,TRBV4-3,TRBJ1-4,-,CASSLQGGLANEKLFF,TGCGCCAGCAGCCTTCAGGGGGGTTTGGCTAATGAAAAACTGTTTTTT
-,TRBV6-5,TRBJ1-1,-,CASSLGGEAFF,TGTGCCAGCAGCCTTGGGGGTGAAGCTTTCTTT
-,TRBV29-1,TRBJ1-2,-,CSVVVPNYGYTF,TGCAGCGTCGTAGTCCCGAACTATGGCTACACCTTC
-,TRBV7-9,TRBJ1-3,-,CASSFGGNTIYF,TGTGCCAGCAGCTTCGGGGGAAACACCATATATTTT
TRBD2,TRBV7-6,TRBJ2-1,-,CASSFSGRVNNEQFF,TGTGCCAGCAGCTTTAGCGGGAGGGTAAACAATGAGCAGTTCTTC
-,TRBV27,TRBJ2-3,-,CASSLSPANTDTQYF,TGTGCCAGCAGTTTATCTCCAGCGAACACAGATACGCAGTATTTT
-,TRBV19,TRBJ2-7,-,CASSGRGVSDEQYF,TGTGCCAGTAGTGGCCGGGGTGTCAGTGACGAGCAGTACTTC
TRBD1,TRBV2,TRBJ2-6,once,CATPQGQGALGANVLTF,TGTGCCACCCCCCAGGGACAGGGGGCGCTCGGGGCCAACGTCCTGACTTTC
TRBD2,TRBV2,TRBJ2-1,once,CASSEAKAGGTPGVRQSSYNEQFF,TGTGCCAGCAGTGAAGCTAAGGCCGGGGGGACCCCCGGCGTCAGGCAGAGCTCCTACAATGAGCAGTTCTTC
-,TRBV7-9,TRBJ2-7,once,CASSDQPRRAGWNYEQYF,TGTGCCAGCAGCGACCAACCAAGGCGGGCAGGGTGGAACTACGAGCAGTACTTC
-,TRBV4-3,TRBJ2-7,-,CASSQSDRSSYEQYF,TGCGCCAGCAGCCAATCAGACAGGAGCTCCTACGAGCAGTACTTC
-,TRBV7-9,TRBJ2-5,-,CASSWQGGEETQYF,TGTGCCAGCAGCTGGCAGGGTGGTGAAGAGACCCAGTACTTC
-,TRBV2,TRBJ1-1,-,CASSGGSTLNTEAFF,TGTGCCAGCAGTGGGGGGTCCACCTTGAACACTGAAGCTTTCTTT
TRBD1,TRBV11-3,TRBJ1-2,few,CASSRTGGSDYGYTF,TGTGCCAGCAGCAGGACAGGGGGATCAGACTATGGCTACACCTTC
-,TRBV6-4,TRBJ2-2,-,CASSPGRGSTGELFF,TGTGCCAGCAGTCCCGGGCGGGGTAGCACCGGGGAGCTGTTTTTT
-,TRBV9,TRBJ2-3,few,CATTPQVHTDTQYF,TGTGCCACCACACCGCAGGTACACACAGATACGCAGTATTTT
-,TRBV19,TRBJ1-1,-,CASSKQGDTEAFF,TGTGCCAGTAGTAAACAGGGAGACACTGAAGCTTTCTTT
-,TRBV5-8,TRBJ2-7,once,CASSLFSGRVREQYF,TGTGCCAGCAGCTTGTTTTCGGGAAGAGTACGCGAGCAGTACTTC
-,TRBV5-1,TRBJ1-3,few,CASSLTGAGNTIYF,TGCGCCAGCAGCCTGACCGGGGCGGGAAACACCATATATTTT
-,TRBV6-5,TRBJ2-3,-,CASSYRWGTDTQYF,TGTGCCAGCAGTTACCGGTGGGGCACTGATACGCAGTATTTT
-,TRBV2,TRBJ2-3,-,CASRSTDTQYF,TGCGCATCCCGTTCCACAGATACGCAGTATTTT
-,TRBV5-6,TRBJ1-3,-,CASSYRVSGNTIYF,TGTGCCAGCAGCTACAGGGTTTCTGGAAACACCATATATTTT
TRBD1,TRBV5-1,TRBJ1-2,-,CASSRDRDYGYTF,TGCGCCAGCAGCCGGGACAGGGACTATGGCTACACCTTC
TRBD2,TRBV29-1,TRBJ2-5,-,CSVPKPGGPGETQYF,TGCAGCGTTCCGAAACCGGGAGGGCCAGGAGAGACCCAGTACTTC
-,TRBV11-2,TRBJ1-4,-,CASSLALAYNEKLFF,TGTGCCAGCAGCTTAGCCCTAGCCTATAATGAAAAACTGTTTTTT
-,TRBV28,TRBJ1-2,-,CASSLFGRYNYGYTF,TGTGCCAGCAGTTTATTCGGACGGTATAACTATGGCTACACCTTC
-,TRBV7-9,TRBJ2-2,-,CASSTWTDNTGELFF,TGTGCCAGCAGCACCTGGACAGATAACACCGGGGAGCTGTTTTTT
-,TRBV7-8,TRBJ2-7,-,CASSLGTASYEQYF,TGTGCCAGCAGCTTAGGGACGGCCTCCTACGAGCAGTACTTC
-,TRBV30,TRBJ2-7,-,CAWTQDSLYEQYF,TGTGCCTGGACCCAGGACAGTCTCTACGAGCAGTACTTC
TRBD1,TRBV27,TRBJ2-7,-,CASSRGLPTGGEQYF,TGTGCCAGCAGCCGGGGGTTACCAACAGGGGGCGAGCAGTACTTC
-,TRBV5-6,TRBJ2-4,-,CASSWQQLADKNIQYF,TGTGCCAGCAGCTGGCAGCAGTTAGCGGACAAAAACATTCAGTACTTC
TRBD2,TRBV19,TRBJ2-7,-,CASSQLAGGGSYEQYF,TGTGCCAGTAGCCAACTAGCGGGAGGGGGTTCATACGAGCAGTACTTC
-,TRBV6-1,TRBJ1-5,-,CASSEGLDFNQPQHF,TGTGCCAGCAGTGAAGGACTGGACTTTAATCAGCCCCAGCATTTT
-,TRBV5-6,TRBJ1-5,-,CASSLGRYPNQPQHF,TGTGCCAGCAGCTTGGGGCGGTACCCCAATCAGCCCCAGCATTTT
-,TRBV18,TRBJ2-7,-,CASSPKQGSGSYEQYF,TGTGCCAGCTCACCGAAACAGGGCTCTGGCTCCTACGAGCAGTACTTC
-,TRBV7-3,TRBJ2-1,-,CASSLQGGRNEQFF,TGTGCCAGCAGCCTACAGGGCGGGCGGAATGAGCAGTTCTTC
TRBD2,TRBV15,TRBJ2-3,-,CATSRERLAGVGDTQYF,TGTGCCACCAGCAGAGAGCGGCTAGCGGGAGTAGGGGATACGCAGTATTTT